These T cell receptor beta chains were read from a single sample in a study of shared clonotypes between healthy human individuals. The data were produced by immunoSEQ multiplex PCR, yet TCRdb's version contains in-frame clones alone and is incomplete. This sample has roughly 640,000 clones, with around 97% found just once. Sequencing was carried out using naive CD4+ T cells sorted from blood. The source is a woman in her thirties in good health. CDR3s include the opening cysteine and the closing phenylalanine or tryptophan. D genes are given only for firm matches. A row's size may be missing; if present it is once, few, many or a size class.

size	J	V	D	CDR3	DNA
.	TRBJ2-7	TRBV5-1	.	CASSLGGLTGGEQYF	TGCGCCAGCAGCTTGGGCGGACTTACCGGGGGCGAGCAGTACTTC
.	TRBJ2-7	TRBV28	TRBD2	CASSFSGSSYEQYF	TGTGCCAGCAGTTTTAGCGGGAGTTCCTACGAGCAGTACTTC
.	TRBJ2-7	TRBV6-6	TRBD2	CASSYSAGGNYEQYF	TGTGCCAGCAGTTACTCGGCGGGAGGTAACTACGAGCAGTACTTC
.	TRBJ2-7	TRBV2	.	CARLHSYEQYF	TGTGCCAGACTACACTCCTACGAGCAGTACTTC
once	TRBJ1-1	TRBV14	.	CASSQAFFAQGEAFF	TGTGCCAGCAGCCAAGCCTTCTTCGCACAGGGTGAAGCTTTCTTT
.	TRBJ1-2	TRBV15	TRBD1	CATSRDVAGQDYGYTF	TGTGCCACCAGCAGAGACGTTGCTGGACAGGACTATGGCTACACCTTC
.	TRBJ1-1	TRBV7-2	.	CASSTEAFF	TGTGCCAGCAGCACTGAAGCTTTCTTT
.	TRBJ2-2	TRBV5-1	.	CASSLALWDTGELFF	TGCGCCAGCAGCTTGGCTCTATGGGACACCGGGGAGCTGTTTTTT
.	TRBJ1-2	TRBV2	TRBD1	CASSSGQDYGYTF	TGTGCCAGCAGTTCGGGACAGGACTATGGCTACACCTTC
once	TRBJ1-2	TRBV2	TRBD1	CASSGQGTNGYTF	TGTGCCAGCAGCGGACAGGGGACCAATGGCTACACCTTC
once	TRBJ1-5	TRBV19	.	CASSIDGGRAQPQHF	TGTGCCAGTAGTATAGATGGGGGGAGGGCTCAGCCCCAGCATTTT
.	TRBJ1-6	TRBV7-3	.	CASSINNSPLHF	TGTGCCAGCAGCATCAACAATTCACCCCTCCACTTT
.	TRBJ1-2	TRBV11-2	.	CASSQGRGYGYTF	TGTGCCAGCAGCCAGGGACGGGGTTATGGCTACACCTTC
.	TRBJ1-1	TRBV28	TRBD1	CASSTPIGQGVTTEAFF	TGTGCCAGCAGTACACCTATAGGACAGGGAGTGACCACTGAAGCTTTCTTT
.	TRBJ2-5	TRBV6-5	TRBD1	CASTRDRGETQYF	TGTGCCAGCACCCGAGACAGGGGTGAGACCCAGTACTTC
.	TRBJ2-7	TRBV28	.	CASRGTWGSAYEQYF	TGTGCCAGCAGGGGCACATGGGGCAGCGCCTACGAGCAGTACTTC
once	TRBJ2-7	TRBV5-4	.	CASSSEPPREQYF	TGTGCCAGCAGCTCGGAACCCCCTCGTGAGCAGTACTTC
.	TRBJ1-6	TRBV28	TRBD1	CASSLDRGSFRNSPLHF	TGTGCCAGCAGTCTCGACAGGGGATCGTTTCGGAATTCACCCCTCCACTTT
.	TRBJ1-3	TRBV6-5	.	CASGSTGNTIYF	TGTGCCAGCGGTTCCACAGGAAACACCATATATTTT
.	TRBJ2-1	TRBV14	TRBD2	CASSQSGTSVFDEQFF	TGTGCCAGCAGCCAATCCGGTACTAGCGTTTTCGATGAGCAGTTCTTC
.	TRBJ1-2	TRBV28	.	CASRTPRASNYGYTF	TGTGCCAGCAGAACCCCAAGGGCCTCTAACTATGGCTACACCTTC
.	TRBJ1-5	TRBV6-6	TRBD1	CASSYSGGQGGQPQHF	TGTGCCAGCAGTTACTCCGGAGGACAGGGGGGTCAGCCCCAGCATTTT
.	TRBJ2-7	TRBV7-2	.	CASSSSQGIREQYF	TGTGCCAGCAGCTCGTCCCAGGGAATCCGAGAGCAGTACTTC
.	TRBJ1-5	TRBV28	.	CASSAGDRESQPQHF	TGTGCCAGCAGTGCCGGGGACCGAGAGTCTCAGCCCCAGCATTTT
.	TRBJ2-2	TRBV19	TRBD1	CASSIQGAGGELFF	TGTGCCAGTAGTATACAGGGGGCGGGCGGGGAGCTGTTTTTT
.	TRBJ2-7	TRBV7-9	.	CASSLDLGAFSYF	TGTGCCAGCAGCTTAGATCTGGGGGCCTTTTCGTACTTC
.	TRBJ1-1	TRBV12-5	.	CASGLGTLLNTEAFF	TGTGCTAGTGGTTTGGGGACCCTGTTGAACACTGAAGCTTTCTTT
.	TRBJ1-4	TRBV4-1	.	CASSSMGKDEKLFF	TGCGCCAGCAGCTCGATGGGTAAGGACGAAAAACTGTTTTTT
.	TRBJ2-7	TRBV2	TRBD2	CASSVREEGEQYF	TGTGCCAGCAGTGTACGGGAGGAAGGCGAGCAGTACTTC
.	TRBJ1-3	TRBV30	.	CAWRERGRSGNTIYF	TGTGCCTGGAGGGAAAGGGGCCGCTCTGGAAACACCATATATTTT
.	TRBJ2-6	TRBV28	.	CASSAPGPFSGANVLTF	TGTGCCAGCAGCGCTCCGGGACCGTTCTCTGGGGCCAACGTCCTGACTTTC
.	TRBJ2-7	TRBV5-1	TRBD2	CASSLDPSGSYEQYF	TGCGCCAGCAGCTTGGATCCTAGCGGGAGTTACGAGCAGTACTTC
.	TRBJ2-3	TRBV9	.	CASSVDRDTQYF	TGTGCCAGCAGCGTAGATAGGGATACGCAGTATTTT
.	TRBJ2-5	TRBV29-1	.	CSAEGGQETQYF	TGCAGCGCCGAGGGGGGTCAAGAGACCCAGTACTTC
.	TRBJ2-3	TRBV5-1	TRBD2	CASSLVGGTGTDTQYF	TGCGCCAGCAGCTTGGTCGGGGGGACTGGCACAGATACGCAGTATTTT